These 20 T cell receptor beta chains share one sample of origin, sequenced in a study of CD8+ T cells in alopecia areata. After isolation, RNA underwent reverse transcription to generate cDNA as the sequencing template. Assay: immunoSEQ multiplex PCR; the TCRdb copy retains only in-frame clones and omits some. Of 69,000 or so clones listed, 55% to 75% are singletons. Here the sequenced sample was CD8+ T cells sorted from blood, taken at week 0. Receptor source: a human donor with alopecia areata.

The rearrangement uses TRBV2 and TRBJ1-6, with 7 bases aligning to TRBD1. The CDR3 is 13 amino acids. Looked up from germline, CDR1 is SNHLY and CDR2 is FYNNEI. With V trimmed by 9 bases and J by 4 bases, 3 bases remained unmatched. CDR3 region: CASRRGYNSPLHF. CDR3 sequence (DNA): TGTGCCAGTCGCAGGGGGTATAATTCACCCCTCCACTTT.

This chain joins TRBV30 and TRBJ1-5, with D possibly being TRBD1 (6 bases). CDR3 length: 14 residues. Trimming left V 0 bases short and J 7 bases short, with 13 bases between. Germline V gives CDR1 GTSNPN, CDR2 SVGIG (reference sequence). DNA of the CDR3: TGTGCCTGGAGTGTCTCAGGGGTCGGGCAGCCCCAGCATTTT. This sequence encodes CAWSVSGVGQPQHF.

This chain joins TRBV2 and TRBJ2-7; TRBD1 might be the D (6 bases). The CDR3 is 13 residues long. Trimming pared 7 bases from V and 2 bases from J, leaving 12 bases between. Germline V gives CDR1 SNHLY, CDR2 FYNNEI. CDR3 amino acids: CASMGATPYEQYF. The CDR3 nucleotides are TGTGCCAGCATGGGGGCGACCCCCTACGAGCAGTACTTC.

CDR3 in amino acids: CASTRGARNNEQFF. CDR3 in DNA: TGTGCCAGCACCAGGGGAGCCCGCAACAATGAGCAGTTCTTC. The gene calls are TRBV9 and TRBJ2-1; D possibly corresponds to TRBD1 (6 bases). The V gene lost 6 bases and the J gene lost 5 bases, with 15 bases spanning the gap. This CDR3 is 14 amino acids long. CDR1 SGDLS and CDR2 YYNGEE come from the germline V gene.

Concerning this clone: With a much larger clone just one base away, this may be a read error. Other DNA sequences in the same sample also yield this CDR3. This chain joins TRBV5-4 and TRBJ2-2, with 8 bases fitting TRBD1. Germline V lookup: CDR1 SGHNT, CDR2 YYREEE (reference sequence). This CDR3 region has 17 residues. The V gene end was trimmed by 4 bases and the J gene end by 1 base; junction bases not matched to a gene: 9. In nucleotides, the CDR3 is TGTGCCAGCAGCCAAGCCGGACAGGGATGGAACACCGGGGAGCTGTTTTTT. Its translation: CASSQAGQGWNTGELFF.

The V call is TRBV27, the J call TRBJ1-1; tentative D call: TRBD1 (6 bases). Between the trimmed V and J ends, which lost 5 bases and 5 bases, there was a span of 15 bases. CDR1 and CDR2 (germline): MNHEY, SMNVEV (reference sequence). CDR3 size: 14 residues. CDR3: CASSITGAETEAFF. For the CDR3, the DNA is TGTGCCAGCAGTATCACGGGGGCAGAAACTGAAGCTTTCTTT.

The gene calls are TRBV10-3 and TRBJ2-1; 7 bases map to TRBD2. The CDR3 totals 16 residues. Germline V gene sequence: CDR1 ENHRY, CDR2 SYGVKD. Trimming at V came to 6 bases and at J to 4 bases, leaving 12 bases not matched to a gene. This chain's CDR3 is CAISSPLARLYNEQFF. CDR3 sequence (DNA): TGTGCCATCAGCTCCCCACTAGCGCGTCTATACAATGAGCAGTTCTTC.

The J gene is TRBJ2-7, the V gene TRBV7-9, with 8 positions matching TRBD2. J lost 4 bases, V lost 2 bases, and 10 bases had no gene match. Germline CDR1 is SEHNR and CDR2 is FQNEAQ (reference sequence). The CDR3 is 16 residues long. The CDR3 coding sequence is TGTGCCAGCAGCTTATCAGGGACTAGGTTCGGGTACGAGCAGTACTTC. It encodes CASSLSGTRFGYEQYF.

The CDR3 sequence: CASSFYPSYEQYF. The CDR3 bases are TGCGCCAGCAGCTTCTACCCCTCCTACGAGCAGTACTTC. The rearrangement joins TRBV5-1 to TRBJ2-7; D uncertain. The CDR3 covers 13 residues. Germline CDR1 SGHRS, CDR2 YFSETQ. Between the trimmed V and J ends, which lost 2 bases and 0 bases, there was a span of 6 bases.

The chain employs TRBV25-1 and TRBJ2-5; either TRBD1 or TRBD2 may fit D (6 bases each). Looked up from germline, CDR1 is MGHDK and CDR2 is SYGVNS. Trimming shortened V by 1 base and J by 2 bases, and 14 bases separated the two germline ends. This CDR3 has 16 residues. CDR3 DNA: TGTGCCAGCAGTGAATGGGTCGGGGGCCCACAAGAGACCCAGTACTTC. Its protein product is CASSEWVGGPQETQYF.

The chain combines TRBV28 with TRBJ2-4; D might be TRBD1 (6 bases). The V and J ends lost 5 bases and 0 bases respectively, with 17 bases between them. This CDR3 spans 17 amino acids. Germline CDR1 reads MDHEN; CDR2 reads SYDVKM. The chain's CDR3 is CASSPSWTELAKNIQYF. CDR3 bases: TGTGCCAGCAGTCCATCATGGACAGAACTAGCCAAAAACATTCAGTACTTC.

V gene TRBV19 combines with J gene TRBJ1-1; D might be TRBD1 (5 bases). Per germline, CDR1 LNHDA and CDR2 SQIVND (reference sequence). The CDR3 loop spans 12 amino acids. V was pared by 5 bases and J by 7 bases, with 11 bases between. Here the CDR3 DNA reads TGTGCCAGTAGTCGAGCCCAGGGTGAAGCTTTCTTT. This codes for CASSRAQGEAFF.

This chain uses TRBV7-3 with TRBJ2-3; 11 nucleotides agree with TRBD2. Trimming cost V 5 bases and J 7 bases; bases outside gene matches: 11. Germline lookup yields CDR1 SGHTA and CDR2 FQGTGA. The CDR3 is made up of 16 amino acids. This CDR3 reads CASSQFPLAGEYTQYF. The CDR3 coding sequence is TGTGCCAGCAGCCAGTTCCCACTAGCGGGGGAATATACGCAGTATTTT.

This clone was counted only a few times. In DNA form, the CDR3 reads TGCGCCAGCTCACTAGCGGGAGGGAATGAGCAGTTCTTC. This encodes CASSLAGGNEQFF. The chain combines TRBV4-1 with TRBJ2-1; 13 positions match TRBD2. V trimming: 8 bases; J trimming: 7 bases; junction bases outside the gene matches: 2. The CDR3 is made up of 13 amino acids. Per the germline V gene, CDR1 is MGHRA and CDR2 is YSYEKL.

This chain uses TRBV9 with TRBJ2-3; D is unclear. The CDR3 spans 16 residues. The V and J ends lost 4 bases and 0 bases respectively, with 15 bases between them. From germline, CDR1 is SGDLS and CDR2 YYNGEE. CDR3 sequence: CASSPGQTSSTDTQYF. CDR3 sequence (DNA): TGTGCCAGCAGCCCCGGGCAGACCAGTAGCACAGATACGCAGTATTTT.

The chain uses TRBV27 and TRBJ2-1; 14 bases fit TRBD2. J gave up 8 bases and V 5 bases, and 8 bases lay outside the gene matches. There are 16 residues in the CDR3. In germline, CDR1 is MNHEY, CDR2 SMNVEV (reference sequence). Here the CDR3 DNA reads TGTGCCAGCAGTCTAGGGACTAGCGGGAGTAGTTATGAGCAGTTCTTC. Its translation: CASSLGTSGSSYEQFF.

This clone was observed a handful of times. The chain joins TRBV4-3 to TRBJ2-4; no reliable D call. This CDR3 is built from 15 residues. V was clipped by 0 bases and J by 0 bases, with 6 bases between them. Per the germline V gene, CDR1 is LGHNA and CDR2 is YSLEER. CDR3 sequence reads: CASSQDSLAKNIQYF. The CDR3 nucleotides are TGCGCCAGCAGCCAAGATTCGTTAGCCAAAAACATTCAGTACTTC.

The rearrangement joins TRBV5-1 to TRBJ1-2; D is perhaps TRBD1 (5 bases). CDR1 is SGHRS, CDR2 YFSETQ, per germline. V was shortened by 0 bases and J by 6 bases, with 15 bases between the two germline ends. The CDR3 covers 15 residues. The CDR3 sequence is CASSLEVEGDHGYTF. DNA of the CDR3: TGCGCCAGCAGCTTGGAGGTTGAAGGGGACCATGGCTACACCTTC.

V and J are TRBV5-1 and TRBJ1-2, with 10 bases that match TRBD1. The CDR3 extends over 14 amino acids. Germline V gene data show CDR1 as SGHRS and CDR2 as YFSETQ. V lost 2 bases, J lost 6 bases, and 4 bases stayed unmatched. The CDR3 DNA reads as TGCGCCAGCAGCTTCGCGGGGACAGGGGATGGCTACACCTTC. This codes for CASSFAGTGDGYTF. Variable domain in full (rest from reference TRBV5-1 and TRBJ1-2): KAGVTQTPRYLIKTRGQQVTLSCSPISGHRSVSWYQQTPGQGLQFLFEYFSETQRNKGNFPGRFSGRQFSNSRSEMNVSTLELGDSALYLCASSFAGTGDGYTFGSGTRLTVV.

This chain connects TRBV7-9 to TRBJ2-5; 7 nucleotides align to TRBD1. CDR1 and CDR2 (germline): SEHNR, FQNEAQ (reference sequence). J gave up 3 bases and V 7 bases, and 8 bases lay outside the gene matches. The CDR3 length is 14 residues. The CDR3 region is CASTPHDREETQYF. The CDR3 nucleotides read TGTGCCAGCACCCCCCACGACAGGGAAGAGACCCAGTACTTC.